This T cell receptor beta chain was captured in a study of T cell changes during pregnancy in multiple sclerosis. Clones were read by immunoSEQ multiplex PCR, and TCRdb kept only the in-frame ones, dropping some. The sample gives just under 40,000 clones, 75% to 95% of which show up once; 0.4% to 0.55% is in the top ten. The germline V gene has CDR1 LNHDA and CDR2 SQIVND (reference sequence). There are 17 residues in the CDR3. J gave up 0 bases and V 6 bases, and 8 bases lay outside the gene matches. The genes are TRBV19 and TRBJ1-5; 10 nucleotides agree with TRBD1. The receptor was derived from a female donor in good health, enrolled as a control in a pregnancy study. The source was CD4+ T cells from peripheral blood mononuclear cells, collected in the first trimester of pregnancy. Written as DNA, the CDR3 is TGTGCCAGTAGGACGACAGGGGGCCTTTATAGCAATCAGCCCCAGCATTTT. Translated: CASRTTGGLYSNQPQHF.